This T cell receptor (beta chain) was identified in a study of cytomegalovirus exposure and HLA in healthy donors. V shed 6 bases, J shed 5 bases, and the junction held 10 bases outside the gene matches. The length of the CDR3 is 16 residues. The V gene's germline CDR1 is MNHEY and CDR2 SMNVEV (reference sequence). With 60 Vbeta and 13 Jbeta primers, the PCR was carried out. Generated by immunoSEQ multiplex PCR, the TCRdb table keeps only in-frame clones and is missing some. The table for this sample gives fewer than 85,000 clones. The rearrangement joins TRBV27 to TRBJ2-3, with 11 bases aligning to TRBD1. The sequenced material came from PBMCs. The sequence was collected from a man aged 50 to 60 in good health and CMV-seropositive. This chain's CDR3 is CASSVLGTGGKDTQYF. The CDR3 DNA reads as TGTGCCAGCAGCGTACTGGGGACAGGGGGTAAAGATACGCAGTATTTT.